Below are 11 T cell receptor beta chains sequenced from a single sample in a study of radiotherapy plus CTLA-4 blockade in lung cancer (dated by TCRdb to 2016 to 2018). Library creation used the immunoSEQ multiplex PCR assay. TCRdb mirrors the immuneACCESS table, restricted to in-frame sequences. Some clones are absent from its copies; in checked studies, under half trace to an unresolved V gene, and the reason for the others is unknown. This sample holds approximately 100,000 clones; 82% were observed only once. The top ten hold roughly 3.5% of the sample. The sample here was peripheral blood, taken from a patient treated with radiotherapy plus ipilimumab. Receptors originate from a human donor with non-small cell lung cancer who had a partial response to radiotherapy plus ipilimumab.

The chain carries TRBV5-7 and TRBJ2-7, with D possibly TRBD1 on 6 matching bases. TRBV5-7 is an ORF, and what it does is uncertain. This CDR3 has 13 residues. V lost 2 bases to trimming and J lost 6 bases, with 12 bases between them. The chain's CDR3 is CASSFKDRFEQYF. CDR3 bases: TGTGCCAGCAGCTTTAAGGACAGATTCGAGCAGTACTTC.

The chain employs TRBV7-3 and TRBJ2-5; D might be TRBD1 (7 bases). Germline V gene sequence: CDR1 SGHTA, CDR2 FQGTGA. This CDR3 spans 15 amino acids. With 1 base removed from V and 4 bases from J, the gap between germline ends came to 13 bases. This CDR3 reads CASSLMGTAGETQYF. The CDR3, as DNA: TGTGCCAGCAGCTTAATGGGGACAGCGGGAGAGACCCAGTACTTC.

J is TRBJ2-2 and V is TRBV2; a possible D gene is TRBD1 (7 bases). The ends were cut back, 5 bases at V and 2 bases at J, with 12 bases in the middle. In germline, CDR1 is SNHLY, CDR2 FYNNEI. The CDR3 is made up of 15 amino acids. As DNA, the CDR3 is TGTGCCAGCAGTCGACAGGGAGGAAACACCGGGGAGCTGTTTTTT. Its protein is CASSRQGGNTGELFF.

This rearrangement joins TRBV5-1 to TRBJ2-7; D uncertain. The CDR3 covers 14 residues. Between the trimmed V and J ends, which lost 5 bases and 0 bases, there was a span of 12 bases. Germline V gene data show CDR1 as SGHRS and CDR2 as YFSETQ. The CDR3 reads CASRPGLDSYEQYF. In nucleotides, the CDR3 is TGCGCCAGCAGGCCGGGTTTGGACTCCTACGAGCAGTACTTC.

This clone was observed a few times. The chain carries TRBV28 and TRBJ1-4; 7 positions match TRBD1. Germline assignment: CDR1 MDHEN and CDR2 SYDVKM. Trimming removed 5 bases from V and 8 bases from J; junction bases left unmatched: 11. The length of the CDR3 is 15 residues. The DNA for the CDR3 is TGTGCCAGCAGTGACTCCGGGACAGAGCGCGAAAAACTGTTTTTT. It translates to CASSDSGTEREKLFF.

The chain has TRBV5-1 and TRBJ1-2; D might be TRBD1 (6 bases). Per germline, CDR1 SGHRS and CDR2 YFSETQ. This CDR3 spans 16 amino acids. Trimming pared 1 base from V and 4 bases from J, leaving 17 bases between. CDR3 residues: CASSLSVGGQGYGYTF. The CDR3 DNA reads as TGCGCCAGCAGCTTGTCCGTCGGGGGGCAGGGCTATGGCTACACCTTC.

The rearrangement uses TRBV7-2 and TRBJ2-7; 7 bases match TRBD1. The V and J ends lost 2 bases and 0 bases, in that order; junction bases with no gene match: 1. This CDR3 is 14 amino acids long. Germline lookup yields CDR1 SGHTA and CDR2 FQGNSA. CDR3 bases: TGTGCCAGCAGCTTAAGGACAGGCTCCTACGAGCAGTACTTC. It translates to CASSLRTGSYEQYF.

The genes are TRBV5-4 and TRBJ1-4; TRBD1 matches 7 bases. Losses at the gene ends were 7 bases for V and 5 bases for J; bases not matched to a gene: 11. This CDR3 comprises 15 residues. Germline V CDR1 and CDR2: SGHNT, YYREEE (reference sequence). In DNA, the CDR3 is TGTGCCAGCGGACTCTCCGGGACAGTAAATGAAAAACTGTTTTTT. Translation gives CASGLSGTVNEKLFF.

The J gene is TRBJ2-1, the V gene TRBV28, with 9 nucleotides matching TRBD2. CDR3 length: 15 residues. Germline V gives CDR1 MDHEN, CDR2 SYDVKM. The V segment lost 2 bases and the J segment 8 bases; nucleotides outside the gene matches: 7. CDR3 DNA: TGTGCCAGCAGTTTAGCGGGAGGGCCGGTTTATGAGCAGTTCTTC. Its protein product is CASSLAGGPVYEQFF.

This rearrangement joins TRBV7-2 to TRBJ2-2; 13 bases align to TRBD2. After removal of 1 base from V and 0 bases from J, the junction contained 2 bases not matched to a gene. Germline V gene data show CDR1 as SGHTA and CDR2 as FQGNSA. CDR3 size: 18 residues. CDR3 nucleotide sequence: TGTGCCAGCAGCTTAGTGGGACTAGCGGGGACGAACACCGGGGAGCTGTTTTTT. This gives the protein CASSLVGLAGTNTGELFF.

This rearrangement joins TRBV28 to TRBJ1-5, with 10 bases matching TRBD1. Germline loops: CDR1 MDHEN, CDR2 SYDVKM. CDR3 length equals 15 residues. After removal of 6 bases from V and 6 bases from J, the junction contained 8 bases not matched to a gene. The CDR3 sequence is CASSKTGTGVQPQHF. The DNA of the CDR3 is TGTGCCAGCAGCAAGACGGGGACAGGGGTTCAGCCCCAGCATTTT.